The clone carrying this T cell receptor (beta chain) was picked up many times. Germline V lookup: CDR1 MNHNS, CDR2 SASEGT. This CDR3 is built from 14 residues. Trimming stripped 5 bases from V and 3 bases from J, with 13 bases between. MiXCR was run by TCRdb on the RT-PCR reads, yielding one entry per CDR3 protein. This table has about 700,000 distinct CDR3 sequences, roughly 14% appearing once. This record belongs to a study of response to subunit inactivated influenza vaccine. The sequencing used PBMCs from blood, collected 14 days before vaccination. The chain has TRBV6-1 and TRBJ2-5; D might be TRBD1 or TRBD2, each matching 6 bases. The source of this sequence is a middle-aged man who received an inactivated influenza vaccine. As DNA, the CDR3 is TGTGCCAGCAGTCTCCAGAGGGGGGAAGAGACCCAGTACTTC. This translates into CASSLQRGEETQYF.